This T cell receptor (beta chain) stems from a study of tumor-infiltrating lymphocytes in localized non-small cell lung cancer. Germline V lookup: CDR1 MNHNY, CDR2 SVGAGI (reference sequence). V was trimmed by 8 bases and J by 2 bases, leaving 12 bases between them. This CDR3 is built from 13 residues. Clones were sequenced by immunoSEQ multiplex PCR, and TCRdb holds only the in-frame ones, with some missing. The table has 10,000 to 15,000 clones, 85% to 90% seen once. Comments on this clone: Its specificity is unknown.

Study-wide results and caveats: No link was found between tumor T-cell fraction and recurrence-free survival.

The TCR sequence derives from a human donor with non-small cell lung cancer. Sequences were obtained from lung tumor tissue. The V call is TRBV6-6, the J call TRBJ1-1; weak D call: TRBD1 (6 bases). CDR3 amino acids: CASLGGVNTEAFF. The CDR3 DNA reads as TGTGCCAGCTTAGGGGGAGTAAACACTGAAGCTTTCTTT.